Below, 28 T cell receptor beta chains from the same sample are listed, as sequenced in a study of T-cell memory formation after mild COVID-19. TCRdb re-analysed the 5' RACE reads in MiXCR, keeping a single row per CDR3 protein. There are 130,000 to 150,000 distinct CDR3 sequences in the sample; 5.5% to 7% occur only once, and approximately 2% lies in the top ten. The sequenced sample consisted of PBMCs or a T cell subset sorted from them (not recorded which). The receptors derive from an adult woman who had mild COVID-19 (a few samples of this study predate the infection). Cell type and time point are not known.

In this sample, this clonotype turned up a few times. CDR3 amino acids: CASSSQGQGGELFF. DNA of the CDR3: TGTGCCAGCAGCTCACAGGGACAGGGCGGGGAGCTGTTTTTT. V usage is TRBV7-2 and J usage is TRBJ2-2, with TRBD1 identical over 9 bases. This CDR3 region has 14 residues. V was clipped by 4 bases and J by 7 bases; unmatched bases: 4. Per germline, CDR1 SGHTA and CDR2 FQGNSA.

This clonotype was observed a handful of times. The rearrangement links TRBV24-1 to TRBJ1-5; TRBD1 matches at 9 bases. After removal of 12 bases from V and 2 bases from J, the junction contained 10 bases not matched to a gene. Germline V gives CDR1 KGHDR, CDR2 SFDVKD. The CDR3 is 15 amino acids. The CDR3 here is CADPWDREGNQPQHF. CDR3 DNA sequence: TGTGCCGACCCCTGGGACAGGGAGGGCAATCAGCCCCAGCATTTT.

This rearrangement joins TRBV12-3 or TRBV12-4 to TRBJ2-7; D call uncertain. The CDR3 sequence is 16 residues long. Deletions cut 5 bases from V and 9 bases from J, with 26 bases between. The CDR3 DNA reads as TGTGCCAGCAGTCTCTCTGGGTACAGTCCCTCCGTCGGGCAGTACTTC. Translated: CASSLSGYSPSVGQYF.

This clonotype occurred a few times. The CDR3 sequence is CASGLFGTVNYEQYF. The CDR3, as DNA: TGTGCTAGTGGTTTGTTTGGGACAGTAAACTACGAGCAGTACTTC. The rearrangement links TRBV12-5 to TRBJ2-7, with 7 bases matching TRBD1. The J segment lost 3 bases and the V segment lost 2 bases, leaving 7 bases of the junction unmatched. This CDR3 is 15 amino acids long. CDR1 is LGHNT and CDR2 is FRNRAP in the germline V gene.

The rearrangement links TRBV7-9 to TRBJ2-5, with D possibly being TRBD2 (6 bases). Germline CDR1 reads SEHNR; CDR2 reads FQNEAQ (reference sequence). CDR3 length: 15 residues. V shed 6 bases and J shed 9 bases, with 23 bases lying between them. The CDR3 DNA reads TGTGCCAGCAGGCCTCCTACTAGCCCTGCCGCGGCCCAGTACTTC. Translation gives CASRPPTSPAAAQYF.

This clonotype was observed a few times. The genes are TRBV4-1 and TRBJ2-2; the match to TRBD1 covers 7 bases. Germline V gene data show CDR1 as MGHRA and CDR2 as YSYEKL. Trimming took 1 base from V and 4 from J; bases not matched to a gene: 3. This CDR3 is 15 amino acids long. The CDR3 coding sequence is TGCGCCAGCAGCCAAGTGGGACAGTCCACCGGGGAGCTGTTTTTT. Amino acids: CASSQVGQSTGELFF.

This clonotype was observed many times. The rearrangement joins TRBV10-3 to TRBJ2-3; TRBD2 matches 8 bases. CDR3 size: 15 residues. Germline CDR1 is ENHRY and CDR2 is SYGVKD. V trimming: 10 bases; J trimming: 3 bases; junction bases outside the gene matches: 12. In nucleotides, the CDR3 is TGTGCCACCCGGGGGGGGGCTGTCGGGACAGATACGCAGTATTTT. It codes for CATRGGAVGTDTQYF.

This clonotype was recorded many times. The V call is TRBV5-5, the J call TRBJ2-2; 10 positions match TRBD1. Germline CDR1 and CDR2: SGHKS and YYEKEE (reference sequence). The CDR3 contains 17 residues. V shed 2 bases and J 4 bases; nucleotides not matched to a gene: 8. As DNA, the CDR3 is TGTGCCAGCAGCTTAAGAGGGGGGACAGGGGTCACCGGGGAGCTGTTTTTT. Its protein is CASSLRGGTGVTGELFF.

This clonotype was observed a handful of times. The CDR3 spells CASSPMLSGANVLTF. CDR3 nucleotides: TGTGCCAGCAGCCCCATGCTCTCTGGGGCCAACGTCCTGACTTTC. The rearrangement uses TRBV11-2 and TRBJ2-6; D gene unclear. The V and J ends lost 5 bases and 0 bases respectively, with 8 bases between them. The germline CDR1 and CDR2 sequences are SGHAT and FQNNGV. This CDR3 contains 15 residues.

This clonotype came up many times. The CDR3 protein is CASSSSTGTGELFF. The CDR3 nucleotides read TGTGCCAGCAGTTCGAGTACCGGCACCGGGGAGCTGTTTTTT. The chain couples TRBV4-2 to TRBJ2-2; no clear D. The germline V gene has CDR1 LGHNA and CDR2 YNFKEQ. Trimming cost V 6 bases and J 4 bases, with 12 bases left between them. This CDR3 is 14 amino acids long.

This clonotype was recorded many times. The chain is built from TRBV3-1 and TRBJ2-3, with unresolved D. From germline, CDR1 is LGHDT and CDR2 YNNKEL (reference sequence). This CDR3 is 15 amino acids long. V was trimmed by 1 base and J by 6 bases, leaving 14 bases between them. CDR3 nucleotide sequence: TGTGCCAGCAGCCAAGCGGGCCCCGCTGACGATACGCAGTATTTT. It is translated as CASSQAGPADDTQYF.

The rearrangement joins TRBV30 to TRBJ2-7; D is unresolved. The CDR3 contains 13 residues. Germline V gives CDR1 GTSNPN, CDR2 SVGIG (reference sequence). V lost 3 bases and J lost 4, with 13 bases in between. CDR3 sequence (DNA): TGTGCCTGGAGCCATCCCGGTGGATACGAGCAGTACTTC. Its translation is CAWSHPGGYEQYF.

J is TRBJ1-2 and V is TRBV20-1, with 7 bases aligning to TRBD1. Unmatched junction bases numbered 8, after V lost 3 bases and J lost 4 bases. This CDR3 comprises 14 residues. Germline CDR1 reads DFQATT; CDR2 reads SNEGSKA (reference sequence). In DNA form, the CDR3 reads TGCAGTGCTAGTTTCCCTCCAGGGGGCTATGGCTACACCTTC. Protein sequence: CSASFPPGGYGYTF.

Ten or more counts support this clonotype. The rearrangement joins TRBV6-2 or TRBV6-3 to TRBJ1-5; TRBD1 might be the D (6 bases). Per the germline V gene, CDR1 is MNHEY and CDR2 is SVGEGT. V was cut by 2 bases and J by 3 bases, with 17 bases left in between. CDR3 length equals 17 residues. CDR3 DNA sequence: TGTGCCAGCAGTTACATCCGACAGGACAGCCCCAATCAGCCCCAGCATTTT. Protein sequence: CASSYIRQDSPNQPQHF.

This clonotype came up a few times. The chain joins TRBV12-3 or TRBV12-4 to TRBJ2-1, with D tentatively TRBD1 or TRBD2 (6 bases each). Trimming pared 6 bases from V and 10 bases from J, leaving 13 bases between. The CDR3 is 12 amino acids. Written as DNA, the CDR3 is TGTGCCAGCAGCTCCGGGGGCATGGAGCAGTTCTTC. As protein: CASSSGGMEQFF.

This clonotype showed up just a few times. The rearrangement links TRBV2 to TRBJ2-5, with TRBD1 matching 7 bases. The germline gives CDR1 SNHLY, CDR2 FYNNEI. Trimming at V came to 6 bases and at J to 4 bases, leaving 8 bases not matched to a gene. This CDR3 region has 14 residues. For the CDR3, the DNA is TGTGCCAGCAGAAACAGGGGTGGTTCAGAGACCCAGTACTTC. Translating gives CASRNRGGSETQYF.

This clonotype appeared many times. The V gene is TRBV9, the J gene TRBJ2-1, with D tentatively TRBD1 (6 bases). Germline assignment: CDR1 SGDLS and CDR2 YYNGEE. This CDR3 is built from 16 residues. V lost 0 bases to trimming and J lost 6 bases, with 16 bases between them. CDR3 region: CASSVVPSGQSNEQFF. The DNA for the CDR3 is TGTGCCAGCAGCGTAGTTCCGAGCGGACAGAGCAATGAGCAGTTCTTC.

The chain carries TRBV18 and TRBJ1-2; D is unclear. CDR1 and CDR2 from the germline V gene are KGHSH and LQKENI. The CDR3 extends over 13 amino acids. Trimming stripped 3 bases from V and 4 bases from J, with 9 bases between. The CDR3 here is CASSPDQTYGYTF. In nucleotides, the CDR3 is TGTGCCAGCTCACCGGACCAGACCTATGGCTACACCTTC.

This clonotype was counted a few times. This chain links TRBV5-8 with TRBJ2-1, with D perhaps matching TRBD1 or TRBD2 (5 bases each). CDR1 and CDR2 (germline): SGHTS, YDEGEE. The CDR3 sequence is 14 residues long. V was pared by 4 bases and J by 8 bases, with 16 bases between. In nucleotides, the CDR3 is TGTGCCAGCAGCAACTCGGGGCTAAGAGATGAGCAGTTCTTC. Its protein is CASSNSGLRDEQFF.

The sample holds many counts of this clonotype. CDR3: CASSHGTSGSLRYYEQYF. CDR3 DNA sequence: TGTGCCAGCAGCCACGGGACTAGCGGGAGTCTAAGGTACTACGAGCAGTACTTC. The genes are TRBV6-2 or TRBV6-3 and TRBJ2-7; 14 positions agree with TRBD2. The ends lost 6 bases at V and 3 bases at J; junction bases unmatched: 13. In germline, CDR1 is MNHEY, CDR2 SVGEGT. The length of the CDR3 is 18 residues.

This clonotype was detected many times. The chain recombines TRBV20-1 with TRBJ1-3, with unresolved D. This CDR3 has 13 residues. Trimming pared 3 bases from V and 4 bases from J, leaving 10 bases between. Germline loops: CDR1 DFQATT, CDR2 SNEGSKA (reference sequence). The CDR3 loop reads CSARKPSGNTIYF. In DNA, the CDR3 is TGCAGTGCTAGGAAGCCCTCCGGAAACACCATATATTTT.

Note on this clonotype: One base away lies a much larger clone, so this may be a sequencing read error. The chain is built from TRBV19 and TRBJ2-7; 7 bases are shared with TRBD2. The CDR3 extends over 13 amino acids. CDR1 is LNHDA and CDR2 is SQIVND in the germline V gene (reference sequence). The CDR3 region is CASASGGTYERYF. CDR3 DNA: TGTGCCTCAGCCTCGGGGGGAACCTACGAGCGGTACTTC.

V gene TRBV6-2 or TRBV6-3 combines with J gene TRBJ2-7; 12 bases match TRBD2. CDR1 is MNHEY, CDR2 SVGEGT, per germline. The CDR3 totals 14 residues. Unmatched junction bases numbered 1, after V lost 2 bases and J lost 5 bases. The CDR3 sequence: CASSYRTSGNEQYF. In nucleotides, the CDR3 is TGTGCCAGCAGTTACCGGACTAGCGGGAACGAGCAGTACTTC.

This clonotype has a count of ten or more. This rearrangement joins TRBV6-4 to TRBJ2-3, with D perhaps TRBD2 (5 bases). Deletions cut 6 bases from V and 6 bases from J, with 13 bases between. The CDR3 is 13 residues long. The V gene's germline CDR1 is MRHNA and CDR2 SNTAGT. The CDR3 spells CASSHTSADTQYF. The CDR3, as DNA: TGTGCCAGCAGCCATACTAGTGCCGATACGCAGTATTTT.

This clonotype has a count of ten or more. V gene TRBV11-2 combines with J gene TRBJ1-2; 10 positions agree with TRBD1. Germline CDR1 is SGHAT and CDR2 is FQNNGV. The CDR3 covers 12 residues. The ends lost 6 bases at V and 7 bases at J; junction bases unmatched: 2. This CDR3 is CASRRQGAGYTF. The DNA of the CDR3 is TGTGCCAGCAGGAGACAGGGGGCTGGCTACACCTTC.

This clonotype turned up a few times. The chain is built from TRBV27 and TRBJ1-1; D not certain. The V end was cut by 3 bases, the J end by 3 bases, with 8 bases between. Germline values: CDR1 MNHEY, CDR2 SMNVEV (reference sequence). CDR3 length equals 13 residues. CDR3 DNA sequence: TGTGCCAGCAGTTTCCGGAAGGACACTGAAGCTTTCTTT. Protein: CASSFRKDTEAFF.

This rearrangement joins TRBV20-1 to TRBJ1-1; 7 bases map to TRBD1. The V and J ends lost 6 bases and 4 bases, in that order; junction bases with no gene match: 8. This CDR3 has 13 residues. Germline V gene data show CDR1 as DFQATT and CDR2 as SNEGSKA (reference sequence). CDR3 coding DNA: TGCAGTGCACACAGGGGTTCGAGCACTGAAGCTTTCTTT. Its protein product is CSAHRGSSTEAFF.

V gene TRBV5-4 combines with J gene TRBJ2-7; 8 bases match TRBD1. V lost 4 bases and J lost 1; bases outside the gene matches: 4. CDR1 and CDR2 (germline): SGHNT, YYREEE (reference sequence). This CDR3 is built from 14 residues. This chain's CDR3 is CASSKGQASYEQYF. The CDR3 bases are TGTGCCAGCAGCAAGGGACAGGCATCCTACGAGCAGTACTTC.